This TCR beta chain originates from a study of T cell repertoires in cytomegalovirus infection. The wider study: CMV epitopes, recently identified HLA-C-restricted and well-studied HLA-B-restricted, were used. Public TCR beta signatures marked donors with CMV infection and the matching HLA. Study-level results: Dominating the ex vivo response were TCR beta clonotypes that were CMV-specific and HLA-C-restricted.

TCRdb reprocessed the reads via MiXCR and lists one record per CDR3 protein. Among 900,000 to 950,000 distinct CDR3 sequences listed, under 40% were seen once. The CDR3 consists of 15 residues. V gave up 2 bases and J gave up 4 bases; unmatched junction bases: 3. Germline V gene sequence: CDR1 SGHTA, CDR2 FQGNSA. Ten or more counts support this clonotype. The antigen is not known. The V and J genes are TRBV7-2 and TRBJ2-3; 10 positions match TRBD2. Sequenced material: cultured CD8+ T cells from PBMCs, taken from culture after CMV antigen stimulation. This TCR derives from a human donor in good health (CMV status not recorded). Some clones in this sample may be carry-over from other donors' samples. CDR3 DNA sequence: TGTGCCAGCAGCTTACTAGCGGGGGCTTCAGATACGCAGTATTTT. Translated: CASSLLAGASDTQYF. The variable domain in full, completed from reference TRBV7-2 and TRBJ2-3, reads GAGVSQSPSNKVTEKGKDVELRCDPISGHTALYWYRQSLGQGLEFLIYFQGNSAPDKSGLPSDRFSAERTGGSVSTLTIQRTQQEDSAVYLCASSLLAGASDTQYFGPGTRLTVL.